This entry features one TCR beta chain sequence. Using immunoSEQ multiplex PCR, the repertoire was profiled, and TCRdb retains in-frame clones only, with some absent. This table has around 60,000 clones, 70% to 90% appearing once. The CDR3 consists of 12 residues. V shed 7 bases and J shed 4 bases, with 10 bases lying between them. In germline, CDR1 is SQVTM, CDR2 ANQGSEA. This record comes from a study of blood T cell repertoires in COVID-19. Study details: The origin of the acute and convalescent COVID-19 samples was the United States, Italy and Spain. T cells, B-cell-depleted T cells, or PBMCs supplied cDNA or gDNA.

The sample was peripheral blood. The chain uses TRBV29-1 and TRBJ2-2, with a tentative D call TRBD2 (5 bases). The receptor comes from a man in his 70s with acute or convalescent COVID-19. Written as DNA, the CDR3 is TGCAGCGGGGAGTCTTCCACCGGGGAGCTGTTTTTT. This encodes CSGESSTGELFF.